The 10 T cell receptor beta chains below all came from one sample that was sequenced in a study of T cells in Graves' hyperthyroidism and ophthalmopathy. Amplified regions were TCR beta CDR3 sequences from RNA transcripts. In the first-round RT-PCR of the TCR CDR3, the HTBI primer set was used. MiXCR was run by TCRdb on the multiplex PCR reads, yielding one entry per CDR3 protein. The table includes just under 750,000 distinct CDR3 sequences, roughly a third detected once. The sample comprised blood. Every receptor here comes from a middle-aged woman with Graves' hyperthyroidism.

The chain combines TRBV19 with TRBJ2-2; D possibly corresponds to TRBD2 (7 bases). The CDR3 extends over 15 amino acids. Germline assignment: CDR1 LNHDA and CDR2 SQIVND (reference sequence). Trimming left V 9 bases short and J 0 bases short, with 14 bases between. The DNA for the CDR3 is TGTGCCAGCAGCCGCGGGGGCCCGAACACCGGGGAGCTGTTTTTT. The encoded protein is CASSRGGPNTGELFF.

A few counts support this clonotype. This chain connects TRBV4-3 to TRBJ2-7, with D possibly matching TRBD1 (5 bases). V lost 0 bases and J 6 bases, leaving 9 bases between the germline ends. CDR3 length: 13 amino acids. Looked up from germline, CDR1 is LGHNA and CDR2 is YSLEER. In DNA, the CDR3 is TGCGCCAGCAGCCAAGAAGACAGAGGCGAGCAGTACTTC. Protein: CASSQEDRGEQYF.

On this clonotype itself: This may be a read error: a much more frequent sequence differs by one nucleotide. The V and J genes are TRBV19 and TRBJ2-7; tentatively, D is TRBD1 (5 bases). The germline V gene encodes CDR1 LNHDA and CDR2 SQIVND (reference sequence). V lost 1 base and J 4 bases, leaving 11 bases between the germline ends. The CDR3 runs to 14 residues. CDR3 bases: TGTGCCAGTAGTATAGGAGTCAGGGAATACGAGCAGTACTTC. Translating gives CASSIGVREYEQYF.

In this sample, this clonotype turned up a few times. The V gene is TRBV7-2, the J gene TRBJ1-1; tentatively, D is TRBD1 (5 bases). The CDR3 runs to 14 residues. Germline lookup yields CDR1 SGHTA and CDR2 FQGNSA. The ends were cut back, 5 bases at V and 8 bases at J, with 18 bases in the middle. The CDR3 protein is CASSQLYGQGEAFF. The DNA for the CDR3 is TGTGCCAGCAGCCAACTCTATGGGCAGGGAGAAGCTTTCTTT. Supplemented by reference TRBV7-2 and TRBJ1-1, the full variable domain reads GAGVSQSPSNKVTEKGKDVELRCDPISGHTALYWYRQSLGQGLEFLIYFQGNSAPDKSGLPSDRFSAERTGGSVSTLTIQRTQQEDSAVYLCASSQLYGQGEAFFGQGTRLTVV.

The CDR3 here is CASSPRQGGPETQYF. In nucleotides, the CDR3 is TGTGCCAGCAGCCCGAGACAGGGAGGGCCAGAGACCCAGTACTTC. V gene TRBV12-3 or TRBV12-4 combines with J gene TRBJ2-5; the D gene could be TRBD1 or TRBD2 (7 bases each). This CDR3 is 15 amino acids long. Deletions cut 6 bases from V and 4 bases from J, with 18 bases between.

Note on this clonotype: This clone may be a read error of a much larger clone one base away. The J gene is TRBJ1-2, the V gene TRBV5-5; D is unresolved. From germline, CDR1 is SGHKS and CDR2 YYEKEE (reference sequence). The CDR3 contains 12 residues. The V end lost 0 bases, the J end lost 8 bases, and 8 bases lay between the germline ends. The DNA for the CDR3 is TGTGCCAGCAGCTTGGACATTGGCGGCTACACCTTC. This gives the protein CASSLDIGGYTF.

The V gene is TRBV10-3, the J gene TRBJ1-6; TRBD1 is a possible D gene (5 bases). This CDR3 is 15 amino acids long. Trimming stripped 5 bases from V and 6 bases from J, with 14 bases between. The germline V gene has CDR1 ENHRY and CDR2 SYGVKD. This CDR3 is CAISPRVESNSPLHF. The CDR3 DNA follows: TGTGCCATCAGTCCCAGGGTGGAGTCTAATTCACCCCTCCACTTT.

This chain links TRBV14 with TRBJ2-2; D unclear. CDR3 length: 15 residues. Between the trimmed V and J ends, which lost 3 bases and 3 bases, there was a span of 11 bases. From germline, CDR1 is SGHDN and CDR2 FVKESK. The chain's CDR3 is CASSHIGSDTGELFF. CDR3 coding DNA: TGTGCCAGCAGCCATATAGGGTCGGACACCGGGGAGCTGTTTTTT.

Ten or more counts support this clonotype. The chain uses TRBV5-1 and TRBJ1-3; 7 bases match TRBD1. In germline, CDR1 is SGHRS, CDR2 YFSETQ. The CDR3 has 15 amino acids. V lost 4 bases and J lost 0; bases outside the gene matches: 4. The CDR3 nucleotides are TGCGCCAGCAGCCTACAGGGGAGCTCTGGAAACACCATATATTTT. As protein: CASSLQGSSGNTIYF.

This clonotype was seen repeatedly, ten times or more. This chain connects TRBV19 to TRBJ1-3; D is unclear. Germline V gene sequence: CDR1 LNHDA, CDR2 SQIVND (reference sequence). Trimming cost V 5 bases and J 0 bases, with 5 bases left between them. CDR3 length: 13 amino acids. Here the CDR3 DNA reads TGTGCCAGTAGTGGAGTCTCTGGAAACACCATATATTTT. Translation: CASSGVSGNTIYF.